Given below is one T cell receptor (beta chain) in context. The data derive from a study of T cell changes during pregnancy in multiple sclerosis. The table came from immunoSEQ multiplex PCR; TCRdb's copy has only in-frame clones and leaves some out. Here the sample spans under 80,000 clones, approximately 85% being singletons. This CDR3 is 12 amino acids long. CDR1 is KGHSY and CDR2 is FQNENV in the germline V gene. Trimming shortened V by 5 bases and J by 7 bases, and 11 bases separated the two germline ends. This TCR came from a female donor with multiple sclerosis, enrolled in a pregnancy study. This chain uses TRBV16 with TRBJ1-2, with a weak D call TRBD1 (6 bases). Sequenced here: peripheral blood, sampled in the first trimester of pregnancy. The CDR3 loop is CASSYTTGGYTF. Here the CDR3 DNA reads TGTGCCAGCAGCTACACGACAGGTGGCTACACCTTC.